One and the same sample provided the 31 T cell receptor beta chains below, sequenced in a study of blood T cell repertoires in COVID-19. The protocol was immunoSEQ multiplex PCR, while the TCRdb copy is restricted to in-frame clones and leaves out a portion. The sample lists 280,000 or so clones; nearly 90% were seen once. The sequenced sample consisted of peripheral blood. These TCRs come from a young man with active or convalescent COVID-19.

The chain joins TRBV15 to TRBJ1-1; possible D gene TRBD1, 6 bases. Trimming stripped 1 base from V and 0 bases from J, with 15 bases between. The CDR3 spans 17 residues. Germline loops: CDR1 LNHNV, CDR2 YYDKDF (reference sequence). Here the CDR3 reads CATSRGQGSGMNTEAFF. CDR3 nucleotides: TGTGCCACCAGCAGAGGCCAGGGGTCGGGAATGAACACTGAAGCTTTCTTT.

This chain links TRBV23-1 with TRBJ2-2; tentatively, D is TRBD1 (6 bases). TRBV23-1 belongs to the ORF category, with a function that is uncertain. V lost 0 bases and J lost 2, with 19 bases in between. The CDR3 length is 19 residues. Here the CDR3 DNA reads TGCGCCAGCAGTCAATCGGGGCACAGGGAACAACTAAACACCGGGGAGCTGTTTTTT. It is translated as CASSQSGHREQLNTGELFF.

This clone showed up just a few times. This sequence joins TRBV13 and TRBJ1-1, with 7 nucleotides matching TRBD1. Trimming took 8 bases from V and 5 from J; bases not matched to a gene: 5. CDR1 and CDR2 (germline): PRHDT, FYEKMQ (reference sequence). This CDR3 is 12 amino acids long. CDR3 sequence (DNA): TGTGCCAGCCACAGGGGAGATACTGAAGCTTTCTTT. The encoded protein is CASHRGDTEAFF.

This chain links TRBV10-1 with TRBJ2-5, with 9 bases lining up with TRBD1. Trimming took 6 bases from V and 5 from J; bases not matched to a gene: 7. Per germline, CDR1 WNHNN and CDR2 SYGVQD (reference sequence). The CDR3 extends over 14 amino acids. CDR3 bases: TGCGCCAGCAGCCCCGGGACAGGGAAGGAGACCCAGTACTTC. Protein product: CASSPGTGKETQYF.

V is TRBV2 and J is TRBJ1-1; a possible D gene is TRBD1 (5 bases). The CDR3 contains 14 residues. Per the germline V gene, CDR1 is SNHLY and CDR2 is FYNNEI. Trimming took off 5 bases at V and 0 bases at J, with 10 bases between the two ends. The CDR3 reads CASSFRVMNTEAFF. CDR3 in DNA: TGTGCCAGCAGTTTCAGGGTCATGAACACTGAAGCTTTCTTT.

This chain links TRBV10-1 with TRBJ2-2; 10 bases align to TRBD2. The CDR3 totals 16 residues. Germline V lookup: CDR1 WNHNN, CDR2 SYGVQD (reference sequence). The V and J ends lost 4 bases and 5 bases, in that order; junction bases with no gene match: 7. In nucleotides, the CDR3 is TGCGCCAGCAGTGGGAGCGGGGGGGCCGGTACCGGGGAGCTGTTTTTT. Protein product: CASSGSGGAGTGELFF.

This clone has just one count. The chain has TRBV27 and TRBJ2-2, with TRBD1 matching 8 bases. The CDR3 contains 15 residues. V lost 7 bases and J lost 4; bases outside the gene matches: 8. The germline gives CDR1 MNHEY, CDR2 SMNVEV (reference sequence). The CDR3 here is CASIGQGAGTGELFF. The CDR3 DNA sequence: TGTGCCAGCATCGGCCAGGGGGCAGGCACCGGGGAGCTGTTTTTT.

The chain couples TRBV6-5 to TRBJ2-7; 12 nucleotides agree with TRBD2. The junction had 8 bases not matched to a gene; V was cut back by 5 bases and J by 6 bases. The length of the CDR3 is 15 residues. The germline gives CDR1 MNHEY, CDR2 SVGAGI. The CDR3 is CASSRLAGGPSEQYF. The DNA of the CDR3 is TGTGCCAGCAGTCGTCTAGCGGGGGGGCCTTCCGAGCAGTACTTC.

J is TRBJ1-4 and V is TRBV3-1 (or the pseudogene TRBV3-2), with TRBD1 as a possible D gene (5 bases). The germline V and J ends were trimmed by 5 bases and 8 bases, with 18 bases remaining between them. The CDR3 consists of 15 residues. CDR1 is LGHDT and CDR2 is YNNKEL in the germline V gene (reference sequence). The CDR3 loop is CASSGLLLQEEKLFF. The CDR3 coding sequence is TGTGCCAGCAGCGGTTTGCTTCTACAGGAGGAAAAACTGTTTTTT.

The J gene is TRBJ2-1, the V gene TRBV6-5; TRBD2 agrees at 8 bases. CDR3 length equals 15 residues. In germline, CDR1 is MNHEY, CDR2 SVGAGI. The ends lost 6 bases at V and 4 bases at J; junction bases unmatched: 8. CDR3 amino acids: CASSFSGVSYNEQFF. The DNA of the CDR3 is TGTGCCAGCAGCTTTAGCGGGGTCTCATACAATGAGCAGTTCTTC.

The genes are TRBV6-5 and TRBJ1-1, with 9 bases that match TRBD1. There are 16 residues in the CDR3. The germline V gene has CDR1 MNHEY and CDR2 SVGAGI. V lost 0 bases to trimming and J lost 9 bases; unmatched junction nucleotides: 11. In DNA form, the CDR3 reads TGTGCCAGCAGTTACTCAGGGATAACAGGGGGCCTGAAAGCTTTCTTT. It translates to CASSYSGITGGLKAFF.

This chain connects TRBV5-6 to TRBJ2-3; 9 bases line up with TRBD2. The CDR3 contains 15 residues. Per the germline V gene, CDR1 is SGHDT and CDR2 is YYEEEE. The ends lost 4 bases at V and 2 bases at J; junction bases unmatched: 5. The CDR3 bases are TGTGCCAGCAGCAATAGCGGGGGCTTCACAGATACGCAGTATTTT. Translating it yields CASSNSGGFTDTQYF.

This chain links TRBV16 with TRBJ1-5, with 7 bases lining up with TRBD1. V shed 2 bases, J shed 5 bases, and the junction held 3 bases outside the gene matches. Germline V CDR1 and CDR2: KGHSY, FQNENV. The length of the CDR3 is 14 residues. DNA for the CDR3: TGTGCCAGCAGCCAAGCTACAGGGGATCAGCCCCAGCATTTT. Its translation: CASSQATGDQPQHF.

The count of this clone is one. The chain has TRBV29-1 and TRBJ1-3; TRBD1 matches 7 bases. V was pared by 6 bases and J by 0 bases, with 5 bases of the junction left unmatched. The CDR3 has 14 amino acids. Germline V CDR1 and CDR2: SQVTM, ANQGSEA. CDR3 coding DNA: TGCAGCGTGCGGGACAGCAACTCTGGAAACACCATATATTTT. Protein: CSVRDSNSGNTIYF.

The V call is TRBV5-4, the J call TRBJ1-1; TRBD1 might be the D (6 bases). Trimming stripped 5 bases from V and 1 base from J, with 18 bases between. The CDR3 totals 16 residues. Germline V gives CDR1 SGHNT, CDR2 YYREEE (reference sequence). CDR3 in amino acids: CASRNGGGVTNTEAFF. As DNA, the CDR3 is TGTGCCAGCAGGAACGGAGGGGGGGTCACGAACACTGAAGCTTTCTTT.

The J gene is TRBJ2-1, the V gene TRBV29-1; 7 bases are a match to TRBD1. Germline V gene data show CDR1 as SQVTM and CDR2 as ANQGSEA. The CDR3 runs 15 residues. The J segment lost 7 bases and the V segment lost 3 bases, leaving 12 bases of the junction unmatched. This chain's CDR3 is CSVEDWRTGKNEQFF. The CDR3 nucleotides are TGCAGCGTTGAGGACTGGCGGACAGGAAAAAATGAGCAGTTCTTC.

V and J are TRBV6-5 and TRBJ2-7; unclear D gene. Germline values: CDR1 MNHEY, CDR2 SVGAGI. There are 15 residues in the CDR3. Between the trimmed V and J ends, which lost 0 bases and 2 bases, there was a span of 11 bases. The CDR3 protein is CASSYSGPQTYEQYF. For the CDR3, the DNA is TGTGCCAGCAGTTACTCTGGGCCACAAACCTACGAGCAGTACTTC.

The chain employs TRBV4-3 and TRBJ2-7, with TRBD2 matching 10 bases. V was pared by 1 base and J by 5 bases, with 11 bases of the junction left unmatched. Germline CDR1 and CDR2: LGHNA and YSLEER. This CDR3 has 17 residues. DNA of the CDR3: TGCGCCAGCAGCCAAGGTCTAGCGGGGGCCTCCCCTAACGAGCAGTACTTC. It codes for CASSQGLAGASPNEQYF.

DNA of the CDR3: TGTGCCAGCAGCCCGAACCCCGGGATCCGAGGGCAGTACTTC. It codes for CASSPNPGIRGQYF. V and J are TRBV9 and TRBJ2-7, with D maybe TRBD2 (5 bases). This CDR3 contains 14 residues. The germline V gene has CDR1 SGDLS and CDR2 YYNGEE. Trimming shortened V by 4 bases and J by 9 bases, and 20 bases separated the two germline ends.

The chain carries TRBV7-2 and TRBJ1-5, with D possibly TRBD1 on 6 matching bases. This CDR3 is 15 amino acids long. V was trimmed by 1 base and J by 6 bases, leaving 13 bases between them. The germline V gene has CDR1 SGHTA and CDR2 FQGNSA. The CDR3 loop reads CASSLGRQGRQPQHF. The CDR3 bases are TGTGCCAGCAGCTTAGGTCGGCAGGGGCGTCAGCCCCAGCATTTT.

The chain combines TRBV2 with TRBJ2-7; 8 nucleotides align to TRBD2. The CDR3 is 15 residues long. J lost 4 bases, V lost 4 bases, and 9 bases had no gene match. From germline, CDR1 is SNHLY and CDR2 FYNNEI. CDR3 protein: CASSGTQRGRYEQYF. CDR3 nucleotides: TGTGCCAGCAGTGGGACCCAGCGGGGGAGATACGAGCAGTACTTC.

The chain recombines TRBV19 with TRBJ2-5; 10 bases agree with TRBD2. Germline-derived CDR1 and CDR2 are LNHDA and SQIVND (reference sequence). CDR3 length equals 13 residues. V trimming: 9 bases; J trimming: 6 bases; junction bases outside the gene matches: 7. The CDR3 protein is CASRTSGSQTQYF. The CDR3 DNA reads TGTGCCAGCAGGACTAGCGGTTCTCAGACCCAGTACTTC.

This chain links TRBV7-9 with TRBJ1-4; D may be TRBD1 (6 bases). Germline-derived CDR1 and CDR2 are SEHNR and FQNEAQ (reference sequence). Deletions cut 6 bases from V and 4 bases from J, with 12 bases between. This CDR3 spans 14 amino acids. CDR3 nucleotides: TGTGCCAGCAGTGAGACAGGAAATAATGAAAAACTGTTTTTT. Encoded protein: CASSETGNNEKLFF.

The rearrangement links TRBV14 to TRBJ2-3; 8 positions match TRBD2. The CDR3 extends over 15 amino acids. Trimming at V came to 2 bases and at J to 0 bases, leaving 1 base not matched to a gene. Germline values: CDR1 SGHDN, CDR2 FVKESK. This chain's CDR3 is CASSQQRGSTDTQYF. CDR3 bases: TGTGCCAGCAGCCAACAGCGGGGGAGCACAGATACGCAGTATTTT.

J is TRBJ1-3 and V is TRBV19, with D unclear. CDR1 and CDR2 from the germline V gene are LNHDA and SQIVND (reference sequence). The V and J ends lost 6 bases and 1 base respectively, with 16 bases between them. The CDR3 runs to 16 residues. DNA for the CDR3: TGTGCCAGTAGCCCCAATGAGGTCATATCTGGAAACACCATATATTTT. The encoded protein is CASSPNEVISGNTIYF.

This chain connects TRBV11-1 to TRBJ2-7, with TRBD1 identical over 10 bases. Per the germline V gene, CDR1 is SGHAT and CDR2 is FQDESV (reference sequence). The junction had 1 base not matched to a gene; V was cut back by 5 bases and J by 0 bases. The CDR3 has 14 amino acids. The CDR3 loop reads CASSRQGASYEQYF. DNA of the CDR3: TGTGCCAGCAGCCGACAGGGGGCCTCCTACGAGCAGTACTTC.

The rearrangement links TRBV18 to TRBJ2-1; the match to TRBD1 covers 8 bases. Germline CDR1 reads KGHSH; CDR2 reads LQKENI. J lost 9 bases, V lost 5 bases, and 6 bases had no gene match. The length of the CDR3 is 13 residues. This chain's CDR3 is CASSRTGRGEQFF. DNA of the CDR3: TGTGCCAGCTCAAGGACAGGGCGAGGTGAGCAGTTCTTC.

This sequence joins TRBV6-1 and TRBJ2-7; TRBD2 aligns across 8 bases. The CDR3 sequence is 14 residues long. Germline CDR1 reads MNHNS; CDR2 reads SASEGT. With V trimmed by 7 bases and J by 0 bases, 5 bases remained unmatched. The CDR3 coding sequence is TGTGCCAGCATCAGGCGGGGGGACTCCTACGAGCAGTACTTC. Translating gives CASIRRGDSYEQYF.

The chain couples TRBV4-1 to TRBJ2-7; D is perhaps TRBD2 (7 bases). CDR3 length equals 21 residues. Trimming removed 3 bases at V and 3 bases at J, with 33 bases between. The V gene's germline CDR1 is MGHRA and CDR2 YSYEKL. The CDR3: CASSQDQVGGRGGWDRYEQYF. In nucleotides, the CDR3 is TGCGCCAGCAGCCAGGACCAGGTTGGGGGGCGCGGGGGATGGGATCGCTACGAGCAGTACTTC.

The chain employs TRBV7-2 and TRBJ2-7, with 9 bases identical to TRBD1. Germline CDR1 reads SGHTA; CDR2 reads FQGNSA. This CDR3 region has 15 residues. The V segment lost 7 bases and the J segment 4 bases; nucleotides outside the gene matches: 11. CDR3 amino acids: CASTLSTGGAYEQYF. The CDR3 coding sequence is TGTGCCAGCACCCTTTCAACAGGGGGCGCTTACGAGCAGTACTTC. Together with reference TRBV7-2 and TRBJ2-7, the CDR3 gives the full variable domain: GAGVSQSPSNKVTEKGKDVELRCDPISGHTALYWYRQSLGQGLEFLIYFQGNSAPDKSGLPSDRFSAERTGGSVSTLTIQRTQQEDSAVYLCASTLSTGGAYEQYFGPGTRLTVT.

The rearrangement links TRBV10-3 to TRBJ1-6, with 7 bases matching TRBD1. Germline CDR1 ENHRY, CDR2 SYGVKD. J gave up 4 bases and V 7 bases, and 4 bases lay outside the gene matches. This CDR3 spans 14 amino acids. This CDR3 reads CAINGDSYNSPLHF. The CDR3 DNA sequence: TGTGCCATCAATGGGGACAGTTATAATTCACCCCTCCACTTT.